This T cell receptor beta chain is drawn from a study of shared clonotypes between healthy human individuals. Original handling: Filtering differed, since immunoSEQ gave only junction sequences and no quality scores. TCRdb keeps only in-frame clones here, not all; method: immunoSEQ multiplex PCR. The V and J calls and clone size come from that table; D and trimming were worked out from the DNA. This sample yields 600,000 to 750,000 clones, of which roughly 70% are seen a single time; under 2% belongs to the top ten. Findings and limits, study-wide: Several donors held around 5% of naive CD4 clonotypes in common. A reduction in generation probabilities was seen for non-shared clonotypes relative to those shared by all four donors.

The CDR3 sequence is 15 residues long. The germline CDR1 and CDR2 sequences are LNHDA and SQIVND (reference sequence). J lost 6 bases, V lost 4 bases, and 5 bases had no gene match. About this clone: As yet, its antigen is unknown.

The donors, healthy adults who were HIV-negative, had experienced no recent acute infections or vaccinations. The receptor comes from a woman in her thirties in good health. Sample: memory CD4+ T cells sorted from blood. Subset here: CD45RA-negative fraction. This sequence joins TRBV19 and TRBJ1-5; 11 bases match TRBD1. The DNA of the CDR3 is TGTGCCAGTAGTACCCGGACAGGGGGCGGTCAGCCCCAGCATTTT. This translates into CASSTRTGGGQPQHF.